This T cell receptor (beta chain) emerged from a study of T-cell memory formation after mild COVID-19. About this clonotype itself: As yet, its antigen is unknown.

The CDR3 covers 16 residues. CDR1 and CDR2 (germline): MNHEY, SVGAGI. J lost 7 bases, V lost 2 bases, and 8 bases had no gene match. MiXCR was run by TCRdb on the 5' RACE reads, yielding one entry per CDR3 protein. Of roughly 550,000 distinct CDR3 sequences in the sample, about a fifth were seen once. General study findings and limits: Pre-infection memory harbored some responding clones, suggesting cross-reactive memory joined. Clones that got smaller from day 15 to 85 had even CD4/CD8, while clones growing later tipped toward CD4+.

The V call is TRBV6-5, the J call TRBJ2-4; 10 positions match TRBD2. Sequenced material: PBMCs or a T cell subset sorted from them (not recorded which). This TCR was sampled from an adult woman who had mild COVID-19 (a few samples of this study predate the infection). Cell type and time point are not known. CDR3 sequence: CASSYALAGVNNIQYF. In DNA, the CDR3 is TGTGCCAGCAGTTACGCTCTAGCGGGAGTGAATAACATTCAGTACTTC.